This passage covers 19 T cell receptor beta chains from one sample sequenced in a study of metastatic and nonmetastatic thyroid tumors. TCRdb reassembled clones from the PCR reads with MiXCR. The sample has tens of thousands of clones, about 26% seen once; the top ten hold about 17%. Thyroid surgery was performed in patients who had received no treatment beforehand. Input material: blood. These TCRs come from a male donor with papillary thyroid cancer or a benign thyroid nodule (not recorded which). Some clones in this sample may be carry-over from other donors' samples.

This clone is labeled medium-sized. The chain combines TRBV27 with TRBJ2-1, with 14 bases identical to TRBD2. Unmatched junction bases numbered 4, after V lost 2 bases and J lost 7 bases. From germline, CDR1 is MNHEY and CDR2 SMNVEV (reference sequence). The CDR3 runs to 16 residues. The CDR3 DNA is TGTGCCAGCAGTTTAAGGGGACTAGCGGGAGAAAATGAGCAGTTCTTC. It translates to CASSLRGLAGENEQFF.

The V call is TRBV3-1, the J call TRBJ2-3; D gene uncertain. The CDR3 contains 12 residues. V was pared by 0 bases and J by 6 bases, with 4 bases between. Germline CDR1 reads LGHDT; CDR2 reads YNNKEL (reference sequence). The CDR3 bases are TGTGCCAGCAGCCAAGATGGGGATACGCAGTATTTT. Encoded protein: CASSQDGDTQYF.

This clone was recorded at least ten times. This chain connects TRBV9 to TRBJ1-5, with 7 bases matching TRBD1. This CDR3 is built from 14 residues. Trimming took 4 bases from V and 8 from J; bases not matched to a gene: 9. Germline V lookup: CDR1 SGDLS, CDR2 YYNGEE. The CDR3 sequence: CASSSQGGGEPQHF. CDR3 bases: TGTGCCAGCAGCTCCCAGGGGGGAGGGGAGCCCCAGCATTTT.

Relative to its sample, this clone is medium-sized. V is TRBV6-6 and J is TRBJ2-7, with 9 positions matching TRBD2. Germline V lookup: CDR1 MNHNY, CDR2 SVGAGI (reference sequence). The CDR3 is 15 amino acids. Germline trimming cut 0 bases from V and 5 bases from J; bases unmatched to any gene: 5. Here the CDR3 reads CASSYSAGGPDEQYF. The CDR3 region has the DNA TGTGCCAGCAGTTACTCCGCGGGAGGGCCAGACGAGCAGTACTTC.

This clone was detected ten times or more. The chain links TRBV4-1 to TRBJ2-5; 9 bases align to TRBD1. The V gene end was trimmed by 3 bases and the J gene end by 5 bases; junction bases not matched to a gene: 16. This CDR3 spans 18 amino acids. In germline, CDR1 is MGHRA, CDR2 YSYEKL. The CDR3 nucleotides are TGCGCCAGCAGCCATGATGCGGGACAGGGCGTATATTGGGAGACCCAGTACTTC. Its protein product is CASSHDAGQGVYWETQYF.

This clone was found many times. The rearrangement joins TRBV2 to TRBJ2-1; no firm D call. In germline, CDR1 is SNHLY, CDR2 FYNNEI. With 7 bases removed from V and 0 bases from J, the gap between germline ends came to 7 bases. The CDR3 consists of 13 residues. CDR3 nucleotide sequence: TGTGCCAGCACTAGAGACTCCTACAATGAGCAGTTCTTC. Encoded protein: CASTRDSYNEQFF.

This clone has just a few counts. V usage is TRBV6-1 and J usage is TRBJ1-6; D remains unclear. The CDR3 loop spans 15 amino acids. Germline V CDR1 and CDR2: MNHNS, SASEGT. V shed 5 bases and J shed 4 bases, with 12 bases lying between them. The CDR3 is CASSPPSVYNSPLHF. The CDR3 region has the DNA TGTGCCAGCAGTCCCCCTTCGGTGTATAATTCACCCCTCCACTTT.

The table lists this clone with many counts. The V gene is TRBV30, the J gene TRBJ2-5, with TRBD2 matching over 8 bases. Germline assignment: CDR1 GTSNPN and CDR2 SVGIG (reference sequence). Trimming cost V 4 bases and J 4 bases; bases outside gene matches: 11. CDR3 size: 15 residues. The DNA of the CDR3 is TGTGCCTGGACCAAGGCTAGCGGGTTGGGAGAGACCCAGTACTTC. It translates to CAWTKASGLGETQYF.

By its share, this clone is medium-sized (0.01 to 0.1%). J is TRBJ2-7 and V is TRBV12-3 or TRBV12-4; TRBD2 matches at 9 bases. Trimming removed 2 bases from V and 5 bases from J; junction bases left unmatched: 13. The CDR3 runs to 17 residues. The CDR3, as DNA: TGTGCCAGCAGTTTATCTTCAGGGGGGACTAGCTTCCACGAGCAGTACTTC. Residues: CASSLSSGGTSFHEQYF.

This clone is medium-sized by share. V is TRBV11-2 and J is TRBJ2-7; maybe TRBD1 (5 bases). The V end was cut by 0 bases, the J end by 0 bases, with 12 bases between. This CDR3 is 16 amino acids long. From germline, CDR1 is SGHAT and CDR2 FQNNGV. The CDR3, as DNA: TGTGCCAGCAGCTTAGATGGGGCAGCAAGCTCCTACGAGCAGTACTTC. Translated, it gives CASSLDGAASSYEQYF. Supplemented by reference TRBV11-2 and TRBJ2-7, the full variable domain reads EAGVAQSPRYKIIEKRQSVAFWCNPISGHATLYWYQQILGQGPKLLIQFQNNGVVDDSQLPKDRFSAERLKGVDSTLKIQPAKLEDSAVYLCASSLDGAASSYEQYFGPGTRLTVT.

This clone was observed a handful of times. V usage is TRBV27 and J usage is TRBJ1-2, with D perhaps matching TRBD1 (5 bases). The CDR3 covers 12 residues. In germline, CDR1 is MNHEY, CDR2 SMNVEV (reference sequence). V dropped 10 bases and J dropped 7 bases, with 16 bases sitting between them. CDR3 in DNA: TGTGCCAACATGACAGCGGGTGGTGGCTACACCTTC. Amino acid sequence: CANMTAGGGYTF.

V is TRBV20-1 and J is TRBJ1-6, with a tentative D call TRBD1 (5 bases). The CDR3 is 12 residues long. Germline V gene sequence: CDR1 DFQATT, CDR2 SNEGSKA (reference sequence). The CDR3 nucleotides read TGCAGCGGGACGGACCATAATTCACCCCTCCACTTT. It codes for CSGTDHNSPLHF.

This clone has only a few counts. CDR3 region: CASSDGSGDEQYF. The DNA of the CDR3 is TGTGCCAGCAGTGACGGGAGTGGGGACGAGCAGTACTTC. The V and J genes are TRBV6-1 and TRBJ2-7; tentatively, D is TRBD2 (6 bases). Trimming stripped 3 bases from V and 5 bases from J, with 11 bases between. Germline CDR1 MNHNS, CDR2 SASEGT. The CDR3 is made up of 13 amino acids.

In its sample, this clone was seen a few times. J is TRBJ2-7 and V is TRBV6-2 or TRBV6-3, with no clear D. Germline V CDR1 and CDR2: MNHEY, SVGEGT. V lost 0 bases, J lost 3 bases, and 9 bases lay in between. The CDR3 consists of 14 residues. The CDR3: CASSYSVQDYEQYF. DNA for the CDR3: TGTGCCAGCAGTTACTCGGTTCAAGACTACGAGCAGTACTTC.

This clone counts as medium-sized. The rearrangement joins TRBV12-3 or TRBV12-4 to TRBJ2-7; 7 bases are shared with TRBD1. This CDR3 has 12 amino acids. Trimming took 6 bases from V and 4 from J; bases not matched to a gene: 3. In DNA form, the CDR3 reads TGTGCCAGCAGCCTACAGGGGTACGAGCAGTACTTC. As protein: CASSLQGYEQYF.

This chain's CDR3 is CASSLGAGCSYNEQFF. The CDR3 DNA reads TGTGCCAGCAGCTTAGGAGCAGGGTGTAGTTACAATGAGCAGTTCTTC. The rearrangement links TRBV11-2 to TRBJ2-1, with D perhaps TRBD1 (5 bases). V was pared by 1 base and J by 4 bases, with 14 bases between. The CDR3 totals 16 residues. Germline-derived CDR1 and CDR2 are SGHAT and FQNNGV.

By frequency in the sample, this clone is medium-sized. V gene TRBV28 combines with J gene TRBJ2-5, with 7 bases matching TRBD1. V dropped 3 bases and J dropped 1; count of bases not matched to a gene: 2. Germline V lookup: CDR1 MDHEN, CDR2 SYDVKM. The CDR3 totals 14 residues. Written as DNA, the CDR3 is TGTGCCAGCAGTTTTGGGGACAGCCAAGAGACCCAGTACTTC. It encodes CASSFGDSQETQYF.

By share, this clone counts as medium-sized (0.01 to 0.1%). V gene TRBV6-1 combines with J gene TRBJ1-2; D call uncertain. The V end lost 10 bases, the J end lost 5 bases, and 17 bases lay between the germline ends. This CDR3 spans 13 amino acids. From germline, CDR1 is MNHNS and CDR2 SASEGT. CDR3 bases: TGTGCCACCCTAGGCAGAGCTACGTATGGCTACACCTTC. It encodes CATLGRATYGYTF.

This clone was seen only a few times. CDR3 sequence (DNA): TGTGCCAGTAGGAAAGTCGGGGACACCTCCTACGAGCAGTACTTC. It encodes CASRKVGDTSYEQYF. The rearrangement links TRBV19 to TRBJ2-7; weak D call: TRBD1 (6 bases). V was shortened by 6 bases and J by 0 bases, with 15 bases between the two germline ends. The CDR3 runs to 15 residues. Per the germline V gene, CDR1 is LNHDA and CDR2 is SQIVND (reference sequence). The whole variable domain, filled in from reference TRBV19 and TRBJ2-7, reads DGGITQSPKYLFRKEGQNVTLSCEQNLNHDAMYWYRQDPGQGLRLIYYSQIVNDFQKGDIAEGYSVSREKKESFPLTVTSAQKNPTAFYLCASRKVGDTSYEQYFGPGTRLTVT.